The T cell receptor (beta chain) described here comes from a study of siplizumab effects on memory and regulatory T cells. Study-level results: Sequences below about 10^-5 frequency were poorly captured, limiting mapping of alloreactive clones. Both greater diversity than memory cells and a major contribution to the alloresponse seemed to characterize naive T cells.

Repertoires were generated with immunoSEQ multiplex PCR, while TCRdb's copy carries only in-frame clones and drops some. Of around 100,000 clones listed, roughly 92% are singletons. V lost 5 bases to trimming and J lost 5 bases; unmatched junction nucleotides: 9. Germline loops: CDR1 LGHNA, CDR2 YNFKEQ. CDR3 length: 14 amino acids. With respect to this clone: Its antigen remains unidentified.

J is TRBJ2-7 and V is TRBV4-2; 7 bases agree with TRBD1. Material: Tregs sorted from blood. This TCR was recovered from a human donor in good health. In DNA, the CDR3 is TGTGCCAGCAGCGAACAGGGGTTTATCAACGAGCAGTACTTC. Its protein is CASSEQGFINEQYF.